Detailed here is one TCR beta chain. The PCR ran on 60 Vbeta and 13 Jbeta primers. Clones were read by immunoSEQ multiplex PCR, and TCRdb kept only the in-frame ones, dropping some. The listing records more than 40,000 clones. Nominally healthy donors were sampled, though unrecorded immune exposures were likely. The CDR3 runs to 13 residues. Germline V CDR1 and CDR2: SGHRS, YFSETQ. The germline V and J ends were trimmed by 1 base and 2 bases, with 4 bases remaining between them. These data come from a study of cytomegalovirus exposure and HLA in healthy donors. The J gene is TRBJ2-1, the V gene TRBV5-1; unclear D gene. The clonotype was recovered from a man aged 40-49 years in good health and CMV-seropositive. Sequencing was performed on PBMCs. The CDR3 coding sequence is TGCGCCAGCAGCTTGTCAACCTACAATGAGCAGTTCTTC. This gives the protein CASSLSTYNEQFF.